This T cell receptor beta chain was identified during a study of human T cells and chemical hapten exposure. Study in general: Per-sample variation in TCR yield stemmed mainly from small pooled library volume differences. Study-wide results and limits: While controls formed fewer of them, expanded TCRs formed significantly more large CDR3 similarity clusters. Every donor had alopecia, and their immune response may therefore differ from healthy people's.

What the library attached to individual cDNA molecules were unique molecular identifiers. TCRdb used MiXCR to reprocess the RACE reads, holding one entry per CDR3 protein. The sample records more than 300,000 distinct CDR3 sequences, about 5% being singletons. Trimming removed 5 bases from V and 7 bases from J, with 14 bases in between. The CDR3 extends over 13 amino acids. From germline, CDR1 is MNHEY and CDR2 SVGEGT. Time point here: pre-sensitization, week 0. Treatment meaning: therapeutic diphenylcyclopropenone sensitization with weekly scalp DPC. This clonotype appeared many times. What it recognizes is unknown.

Source: whole blood, taken in connection with sensitization to the hapten diphenylcyclopropenone (DPC). The rearrangement links TRBV6-2 or TRBV6-3 to TRBJ1-1; D gene ambiguous. The clonotype was recovered from a woman younger than 30 with alopecia areata. Some clones in this sample may be carry-over from other donors' samples. The CDR3 DNA reads as TGTGCCAGCAGTATCTCCGACACTCTTGAAGCTTTCTTT. Its translation is CASSISDTLEAFF.